This T cell receptor (beta chain) was documented in a study of beta chain features in type 1 diabetes (dated 2018 in TCRdb). General notes on the study: Patients and healthy donors did not differ in mean age, gender distribution, total cell number or subset yield. A total of roughly 100,000,000 sorted cells were examined across all samples, and the number of cells per subset was strongly correlated with RNA yield. The study compared TCRB repertoires of sorted circulating CD4+ T cell subsets between recently diagnosed type 1 diabetes patients and matched healthy donors. Regulatory and stem cell-like memory subsets were isolated from only 8 patients and roughly 8 healthy donors, whereas naive and central memory subsets came from all 30 or so donors. Study-wide findings and limitations: Naive, central memory and regulatory TCRB repertoires appeared to be more similar among patients than among healthy donors. At VDJ recombination sites, patients with type 1 diabetes made fewer insertions and deleted more nucleotides, a pattern implying thymic rearrangement abnormalities. Because the HLA sub-analyses included only small numbers of individuals, any influence of HLA type on TCRB rearrangement was left unresolved. In all four CD4+ subsets, TCRB CDR3 length was moderately but significantly shorter in type 1 diabetes patients. Because cDNA was sequenced instead of genomic DNA, activated cells with high expression could be over-represented, although the groups did not differ in activation or CD3 levels. PCR may preferentially amplify shorter templates, but because patient and control samples were amplified and corrected together, any resulting skew would affect both groups equally.

The entire amount of isolated RNA was reverse transcribed using the High Capacity cDNA Reverse Transcription Kit, so the sequenced TCRB transcripts were expressed ones. Deep immunoSEQ sequencing was applied to naive, central memory and regulatory T cell samples, giving an average of roughly 3.5 million total reads per sample. Sorted cells were lysed in RLT buffer and RNA was extracted with DNase-treated RNeasy Micro or Mini kits, depending on cell number. Each cell subset was processed on its own to prevent cross-contamination, while patient and healthy donor samples were processed together. TCRB sequences were amplified from cDNA with the immunoSEQ multiplex PCR, producing 87-bp fragments spanning the CDR3 region. Sequencing of the amplicons was performed on the Illumina HiSeq platform. The study's processing was this. Synthetic template baselines were used to correct PCR bias computationally, reads within Hamming distance 2 were collapsed, and singletons that could not be merged were discarded. Reads were aligned to IMGT to assign V, D and J genes, CDR3 length, and insertions or deletions at six rearrangement sites. Clonotype counts were normalized to sorted cell number within each subset before computing true diversity and Gini coefficients with the tcR R package. The overlap coefficient, calculated on TCRB nucleotide sequences, was used to quantify repertoire sharing. Out-of-frame TCRB sequences from naive cells were analyzed as a proxy for the pre-selection repertoire. In its TCRdb copy, this immuneACCESS table keeps in-frame sequences only and misses some clones. Where compared with another copy, unresolved V genes explain less than half of these, and the others have no known cause. That table supplies the V and J calls and clone size; D and trimming were determined from the DNA. For this sample the table gives 640,000 or so clones, of which over 11% were detected only once. The biggest ten clones account for 0.035% to 0.045% of the sample.

Each donor gave one peripheral blood draw, approximately 110 mL on average, collected into heparinised tubes. A BD FACSAria II and a panel including CD45RO, CCR7, CD25, CD127, CD95 and CD27 were used to sort naive, central memory, regulatory and stem cell-like memory CD4+ T cells. Every sorted population had a purity above 98%. PBMCs were separated immediately by Lymphoprep density gradient centrifugation and were stained directly, without being cultured. Samples were stained and sorted in pairs, with one healthy donor and one patient per experiment, so that batch effects were minimized. This clone was seen a few times. It has no known antigen specificity. The record has no base qualities; no much larger clone is one base away. Sequenced material: naive CD4+ T cells from blood. The cell subset or site label for this specimen denotes: true naive CD4+ T cells. This receptor was obtained from a man aged 18 to 35 with type 1 diabetes.

For the CDR3, the sequence is CASSLAGGWADTQYF. Read as DNA, the sequence is TGTGCCAGCAGCCTAGCGGGGGGATGGGCAGATACGCAGTATTTT. The V gene is TRBV28 and the J gene is TRBJ2-3; TRBD2 agrees with 11 junctional bases. V lost 6 bases and J lost 4 bases, and the count of bases not matched to a germline gene is 6. The germline V gene supplies CDR1 MDHEN and CDR2 SYDVKM. The CDR3 contains 15 residues, cysteine and phenylalanine counted. CDR3 DNA is the only sequence kept; it has 45 bases, read in frame from the first base. The full variable domain, with segments outside the CDR3 supplied by the reference TRBV28 and TRBJ2-3 proteins, appears as DVKVTQSSRYLVKRTGEKVFLECVQDMDHENMFWYRQDPGLGLRLIYFSYDVKMKEKGDIPEGYSVSREKKERFSLILESASTNQTSMYLCASSLAGGWADTQYFGPGTRLTVL.